The 27 T cell receptor beta chains presented below share a single source sample, sequenced in a study of blood T cell repertoires in COVID-19 (dated by TCRdb to the early 2020s). The library was built by means of the immunoSEQ multiplex PCR assay. Sourced from immuneACCESS, this table was stored by TCRdb with only in-frame sequences that have V and J called. A share of the clones is absent; for the studies checked, an unresolved V gene accounts for under half, and the remainder has no known explanation. Across this sample there are fewer than 150,000 clones, with roughly four fifths seen only once. The ten largest clonotypes hold approximately 6.5% of the sample. The sequenced material came from peripheral blood. The source is a human donor in a cohort sampled during active COVID-19.

This clone was observed a few times. The J gene is TRBJ2-5, the V gene TRBV7-3; 8 bases map to TRBD2. This CDR3 region has 16 residues. Germline V gives CDR1 SGHTA, CDR2 FQGTGA. Losses at the gene ends were 2 bases for V and 2 bases for J; bases not matched to a gene: 7. CDR3 region: CASSLGPAGGQETQYF. The CDR3 bases are TGTGCCAGCAGCTTAGGCCCCGCGGGGGGTCAAGAGACCCAGTACTTC.

V is TRBV19 and J is TRBJ2-1; 12 bases line up with TRBD2. Germline CDR1 LNHDA, CDR2 SQIVND (reference sequence). The CDR3 covers 15 residues. Unmatched junction bases numbered 7, after V lost 6 bases and J lost 7 bases. CDR3 amino acids: CASRPLAGGQNEQFF. The CDR3 coding sequence is TGTGCCAGTAGACCACTAGCGGGGGGTCAAAATGAGCAGTTCTTC. Full variable domain (rest looked up from reference TRBV19 and TRBJ2-1): DGGITQSPKYLFRKEGQNVTLSCEQNLNHDAMYWYRQDPGQGLRLIYYSQIVNDFQKGDIAEGYSVSREKKESFPLTVTSAQKNPTAFYLCASRPLAGGQNEQFFGPGTRLTVL.

The gene calls are TRBV5-6 and TRBJ1-1; TRBD1 matches 9 bases. The ends lost 2 bases at V and 3 bases at J; junction bases unmatched: 8. The CDR3 runs to 16 residues. The germline CDR1 and CDR2 sequences are SGHDT and YYEEEE. This CDR3 reads CASSFGTGTEDTEAFF. The CDR3 bases are TGTGCCAGCAGCTTTGGGACAGGGACCGAGGACACTGAAGCTTTCTTT.

The gene calls are TRBV9 and TRBJ2-5, with 10 bases matching TRBD2. This CDR3 spans 17 amino acids. Trimming cost V 0 bases and J 2 bases; bases outside gene matches: 7. The germline V gene has CDR1 SGDLS and CDR2 YYNGEE. The chain's CDR3 is CASSVASSGGRQETQYF. The CDR3 DNA is TGTGCCAGCAGCGTAGCTTCTAGCGGGGGAAGGCAAGAGACCCAGTACTTC.

This clone was detected ten times or more. This sequence joins TRBV3-1 (or the pseudogene TRBV3-2) and TRBJ2-7, with D maybe TRBD1 (6 bases). V lost 0 bases to trimming and J lost 6 bases, with 12 bases between them. This CDR3 contains 14 residues. Per the germline V gene, CDR1 is LGHDT and CDR2 is YNNKEL (reference sequence). The CDR3 sequence: CASSQDLTGPEQYF. Written as DNA, the CDR3 is TGTGCCAGCAGCCAAGATTTAACAGGGCCCGAGCAGTACTTC.

The rearrangement joins TRBV12-5 to TRBJ2-3; no firm D call. Germline V gene data show CDR1 as LGHNT and CDR2 as FRNRAP. V was trimmed by 0 bases and J by 0 bases, leaving 7 bases between them. This CDR3 is 15 amino acids long. CDR3 region: CASGLVMSSTDTQYF. For the CDR3, the DNA is TGTGCTAGTGGTTTGGTAATGTCTAGCACAGATACGCAGTATTTT.

The chain carries TRBV11-2 and TRBJ2-3; 7 bases match TRBD2. V lost 4 bases, J lost 0 bases, and 7 bases stayed unmatched. Germline loops: CDR1 SGHAT, CDR2 FQNNGV. The CDR3 covers 16 residues. Written as DNA, the CDR3 is TGTGCCAGCAGCTGGGGAGGGGCCTCTAGCACAGATACGCAGTATTTT. Translation: CASSWGGASSTDTQYF.

V gene TRBV4-1 combines with J gene TRBJ1-2; TRBD1 agrees at 7 bases. The junction had 11 bases not matched to a gene; V was cut back by 1 base and J by 0 bases. CDR3 length: 18 residues. Germline V CDR1 and CDR2: MGHRA, YSYEKL. The CDR3 coding sequence is TGCGCCAGCAGCCAAGGTAACAGGGGAATAACTTCTAACTATGGCTACACCTTC. As protein: CASSQGNRGITSNYGYTF.

The chain couples TRBV5-6 to TRBJ1-4, with 7 positions matching TRBD1. CDR1 is SGHDT, CDR2 YYEEEE, per germline. This CDR3 is built from 17 residues. The junction had 7 bases not matched to a gene; V was cut back by 2 bases and J by 0 bases. CDR3 residues: CASSFGSGGSTNEKLFF. DNA for the CDR3: TGTGCCAGCAGCTTTGGGTCAGGGGGATCAACTAATGAAAAACTGTTTTTT.

V usage is TRBV5-1 and J usage is TRBJ2-1, with 7 bases fitting TRBD2. The CDR3 runs to 15 residues. Losses at the gene ends were 2 bases for V and 6 bases for J; bases not matched to a gene: 8. Germline V gene data show CDR1 as SGHRS and CDR2 as YFSETQ. The CDR3 region is CASSFGLGGLNEQFF. DNA of the CDR3: TGCGCCAGCAGCTTTGGACTAGGAGGACTCAATGAGCAGTTCTTC.

Worth noting for this clone: Sequence at one end of the junction differs from germline and may be a read error. The rearrangement links TRBV4-3 to TRBJ2-5; D perhaps matches TRBD2 (5 bases). The CDR3 runs to 13 residues. Germline V CDR1 and CDR2: LGHNA, YSLEER. CDR3 amino acids: CASSQGTGEPQDF. As DNA, the CDR3 is TGCGCCAGCAGCCAGGGTACCGGGGAGCCTCAGGACTTC.

The chain links TRBV6-2 or TRBV6-3 to TRBJ2-5; D might be TRBD2 (6 bases). The germline V gene encodes CDR1 MNHEY and CDR2 SVGEGT. This CDR3 has 12 amino acids. V was clipped by 6 bases and J by 12 bases, with 17 bases between them. CDR3 coding DNA: TGTGCCAGCAGCCGACTAGACGGCGAAAAGTACTTC. The encoded protein is CASSRLDGEKYF.

V and J are TRBV7-9 and TRBJ1-1; D gene unclear. The CDR3 has 15 residues. V dropped 5 bases and J dropped 0 bases, with 13 bases sitting between them. Germline lookup yields CDR1 SEHNR and CDR2 FQNEAQ (reference sequence). CDR3 region: CASSRATGMNTEAFF. CDR3 nucleotides: TGTGCCAGCAGCAGAGCGACGGGGATGAACACTGAAGCTTTCTTT.

The rearrangement uses TRBV6-5 and TRBJ1-6; 7 nucleotides align to TRBD1. CDR1 and CDR2 (germline): MNHEY, SVGAGI. The CDR3 loop spans 15 amino acids. The ends lost 4 bases at V and 7 bases at J; junction bases unmatched: 7. The CDR3 coding sequence is TGTGCCAGCAGTTTCAAAGCGACAGGGAATTCACCCCTCCACTTT. Translation gives CASSFKATGNSPLHF.

The chain carries TRBV6-4 and TRBJ1-5, with a weak D call TRBD1 (6 bases). Trimming left V 2 bases short and J 0 bases short, with 17 bases between. The CDR3 runs 18 residues. Per the germline V gene, CDR1 is MRHNA and CDR2 is SNTAGT. The CDR3 spells CASSDPSFPDSSNQPQHF. Here the CDR3 DNA reads TGTGCCAGCAGTGACCCCTCGTTCCCGGACAGTAGCAATCAGCCCCAGCATTTT.

The CDR3 is CASSLSLAGAGDTQYF. The CDR3, as DNA: TGCGCCAGCAGCCTCTCACTAGCGGGGGCCGGAGATACGCAGTATTTT. The chain carries TRBV5-1 and TRBJ2-3; 11 bases fit TRBD2. V shed 4 bases and J 5 bases; nucleotides not matched to a gene: 9. There are 16 residues in the CDR3. Germline V gene sequence: CDR1 SGHRS, CDR2 YFSETQ. The whole variable domain, filled in from reference TRBV5-1 and TRBJ2-3, reads KAGVTQTPRYLIKTRGQQVTLSCSPISGHRSVSWYQQTPGQGLQFLFEYFSETQRNKGNFPGRFSGRQFSNSRSEMNVSTLELGDSALYLCASSLSLAGAGDTQYFGPGTRLTVL.

This chain joins TRBV4-3 and TRBJ2-3, with 8 bases fitting TRBD1. This CDR3 contains 15 residues. Germline trimming cut 4 bases from V and 0 bases from J; bases unmatched to any gene: 3. Germline lookup yields CDR1 LGHNA and CDR2 YSLEER. The CDR3 protein is CASSPGQGSTDTQYF. DNA of the CDR3: TGCGCCAGCAGCCCCGGACAGGGCAGCACAGATACGCAGTATTTT.

The chain links TRBV10-3 to TRBJ2-5; 7 bases fit TRBD2. CDR3 length: 15 residues. V lost 10 bases, J lost 2 bases, and 13 bases stayed unmatched. In germline, CDR1 is ENHRY, CDR2 SYGVKD. The CDR3 loop is CATYSGTTSQETQYF. Written as DNA, the CDR3 is TGTGCCACTTATTCCGGGACTACCTCACAAGAGACCCAGTACTTC.

V usage is TRBV5-1 and J usage is TRBJ1-4; perhaps TRBD1 as D (6 bases). Germline V gene lookup returns CDR1 SGHRS and CDR2 YFSETQ. The CDR3 is 14 amino acids. The V gene lost 0 bases and the J gene lost 6 bases, with 9 bases spanning the gap. The CDR3 DNA reads as TGCGCCAGCAGCTTGGAGGCAGGGGATGAAAAACTGTTTTTT. It is translated as CASSLEAGDEKLFF. Supplemented by reference TRBV5-1 and TRBJ1-4, the full variable domain reads KAGVTQTPRYLIKTRGQQVTLSCSPISGHRSVSWYQQTPGQGLQFLFEYFSETQRNKGNFPGRFSGRQFSNSRSEMNVSTLELGDSALYLCASSLEAGDEKLFFGSGTQLSVL.

This chain links TRBV7-2 with TRBJ1-3; D unresolved. Looked up from germline, CDR1 is SGHTA and CDR2 is FQGNSA. This CDR3 has 14 amino acids. The V end was cut by 5 bases, the J end by 3 bases, with 11 bases between. CDR3 protein: CASSQAAIGNTIYF. The CDR3 DNA sequence: TGTGCCAGCAGCCAAGCGGCGATTGGAAACACCATATATTTT.

The rearrangement uses TRBV5-6 and TRBJ2-5; TRBD2 is a possible D gene (5 bases). Germline V gives CDR1 SGHDT, CDR2 YYEEEE. There are 13 residues in the CDR3. The V end was cut by 2 bases, the J end by 5 bases, with 10 bases between. CDR3 sequence (DNA): TGTGCCAGCAGCTTCGCGGGCTGGGAGACCCAGTACTTC. This encodes CASSFAGWETQYF.

This chain links TRBV30 with TRBJ1-1; 8 nucleotides agree with TRBD1. V shed 4 bases, J shed 10 bases, and the junction held 5 bases outside the gene matches. There are 11 residues in the CDR3. Germline assignment: CDR1 GTSNPN and CDR2 SVGIG (reference sequence). CDR3 amino acids: CAWTGQGRAFF. The CDR3 bases are TGTGCCTGGACTGGACAGGGTCGAGCTTTCTTT.

The chain joins TRBV6-5 to TRBJ1-2; D may be TRBD1 (6 bases). The CDR3 length is 14 residues. The V end lost 6 bases, the J end lost 4 bases, and 15 bases lay between the germline ends. The germline V gene encodes CDR1 MNHEY and CDR2 SVGAGI. CDR3 coding DNA: TGTGCCAGCAGCTACGACTTAGGGGGCTATGGCTACACCTTC. This codes for CASSYDLGGYGYTF.

The chain links TRBV5-1 to TRBJ2-7; TRBD1 matches 7 bases. Germline V CDR1 and CDR2: SGHRS, YFSETQ. V lost 7 bases to trimming and J lost 0 bases; unmatched junction nucleotides: 7. The CDR3 is made up of 14 amino acids. The CDR3 loop is CASRPGTVSYEQYF. The CDR3 DNA reads as TGCGCCAGCCGGCCCGGGACAGTCTCCTACGAGCAGTACTTC.

The chain links TRBV4-1 to TRBJ1-3; D unresolved. This CDR3 region has 12 residues. Trimming removed 5 bases from V and 1 base from J, with 3 bases in between. CDR1 and CDR2 from the germline V gene are MGHRA and YSYEKL. The CDR3 nucleotides read TGCGCCAGCAGCGAGTCTGGAAACACCATATATTTT. Its translation: CASSESGNTIYF.

This clone was seen once. V and J are TRBV18 and TRBJ1-1; a weak D match, TRBD1 (6 bases). V lost 7 bases and J lost 1, with 16 bases in between. The V gene's germline CDR1 is KGHSH and CDR2 LQKENI. The CDR3 totals 15 residues. The CDR3 loop is CASFLDRTTNTEAFF. Here the CDR3 DNA reads TGTGCCAGCTTTCTAGACAGGACGACGAACACTGAAGCTTTCTTT.

V gene TRBV4-1 combines with J gene TRBJ2-7; the match to TRBD1 covers 8 bases. Per germline, CDR1 MGHRA and CDR2 YSYEKL. The CDR3 sequence is 13 residues long. Unmatched junction bases numbered 1, after V lost 0 bases and J lost 6 bases. CDR3 region: CASSQDGQGEQYF. CDR3 DNA sequence: TGCGCCAGCAGCCAAGACGGACAGGGCGAGCAGTACTTC.